Described below is a single TCR beta chain sequence and its context. This entry belongs to a study of identical twins. Deletions cut 8 bases from V and 5 bases from J, with 21 bases between. This CDR3 is built from 16 residues. TCRdb reanalysed the 5' RACE reads using MiXCR and keeps one entry per CDR3 protein. The profile shows about 530,000 distinct CDR3 sequences, over 12% of them singletons. These data were also reused for a study on yellow fever vaccine responses in identical twins.

Sequenced: CD4+ T cells sorted from blood. V gene TRBV12-3 or TRBV12-4 combines with J gene TRBJ2-2; D ambiguous. The receptor was derived from a woman aged 18-35 years in good health. The CDR3 bases are TGTGCCAGCCGCCCCGAAACGGGCCTTTTTACCGGGGAGCTGTTTTTT. Its translation is CASRPETGLFTGELFF.